Below, one T cell receptor (beta chain) is given with its context. Its antigen is undetermined. This specimen belongs to a study of T cell responses to AZD1222 COVID-19 vaccine. Germline loops: CDR1 MNHEY, CDR2 SMNVEV (reference sequence). V lost 6 bases, J lost 7 bases, and 13 bases stayed unmatched. This CDR3 is 17 amino acids long. Profiled with immunoSEQ multiplex PCR; TCRdb holds only in-frame clones, not every one. The data show about 140,000 clones, around nine tenths seen once. Notes on the study in general: Nearly half of spike-specific TCRs reportedly go after variant regions that carry no mutations. Sampling captured repertoires only after the peak T cell response.

The chain has TRBV27 and TRBJ2-2; 11 bases map to TRBD2. This material consisted of peripheral blood, taken on day 0 of AZD1222 vaccination. The TCR sequence derives from an adult in good health. The DNA for the CDR3 is TGTGCCAGCAGGCGGAATAGCGGGAGGGCCGCGGGCGGGGAGCTGTTTTTT. Protein: CASRRNSGRAAGGELFF.